The rows below give T cell receptor beta chains drawn from one sample of a study of patients and donors after allogeneic stem cell transplantation. Via MiXCR, TCRdb re-called the RT-PCR reads, giving one row per CDR3 protein. The table shows around 200,000 distinct CDR3 sequences, with roughly 38% occurring only once. Source material: blood, either unsorted or a sorted T cell fraction (not recorded which). The source of these receptors is a human donor who was either an allogeneic HSCT recipient or a stem cell or donor lymphocyte infusion donor (not recorded which). It is not recorded whose cells these are; they may come from a transplant donor. The CDR3 runs from the conserved cysteine through the conserved F or W. Fields, in order: clone size, D gene, J gene, V gene, CDR3 DNA, CDR3 protein. D genes are given only for firm matches. Not every row has a clone size; where given, it reads once, few, many or a size class.

clone_size: .
d_call: TRBD1
j_call: TRBJ1-4
v_call: TRBV5-1
cdr3_nt: TGCGCCAGCAGCGCCGGACAGGGAATAACAACTAATGAAAAACTGTTTTTT
cdr3_aa: CASSAGQGITTNEKLFF

clone_size: .
d_call: .
j_call: TRBJ1-4
v_call: TRBV12-3/TRBV12-4
cdr3_nt: TGTGCCACCCGTTGGGGTGGTGAAAAACTGTTTTTT
cdr3_aa: CATRWGGEKLFF

clone_size: few
d_call: .
j_call: TRBJ1-1
v_call: TRBV12-3/TRBV12-4
cdr3_nt: TGTGCCAGCACCCTGACCTCGGTGGCCCAAGAAGCTTTCTTT
cdr3_aa: CASTLTSVAQEAFF

clone_size: few
d_call: .
j_call: TRBJ2-5
v_call: TRBV29-1
cdr3_nt: TGCAGCGCCAGGCCCCAGGGGGAGACCCAGTACTTC
cdr3_aa: CSARPQGETQYF

clone_size: .
d_call: .
j_call: TRBJ1-3
v_call: TRBV20-1
cdr3_nt: TGCAGTGCTATTAACGACGTAGGCAGTGGAAACACCATATATTTT
cdr3_aa: CSAINDVGSGNTIYF

clone_size: .
d_call: TRBD1
j_call: TRBJ2-2
v_call: TRBV20-1
cdr3_nt: TGCAGTGCGCGCGGGACAGGGAGAACCGGGGAGCTGTTTTTT
cdr3_aa: CSARGTGRTGELFF

clone_size: .
d_call: .
j_call: TRBJ2-1
v_call: TRBV12-3/TRBV12-4
cdr3_nt: TGTGCCAGCAGTATACCGGGACTTTCCTACAATGAGCAGTTCTTC
cdr3_aa: CASSIPGLSYNEQFF

clone_size: .
d_call: .
j_call: TRBJ2-7
v_call: TRBV27
cdr3_nt: TGTGCCAGTTTCAGCGGGCAGAGCGAGCAGTACTTC
cdr3_aa: CASFSGQSEQYF

clone_size: .
d_call: .
j_call: TRBJ2-3
v_call: TRBV7-3
cdr3_nt: TGTGCCAGCAGCTTAACGGGGACCCGCCCAGATACGCAGTATTTT
cdr3_aa: CASSLTGTRPDTQYF

clone_size: .
d_call: TRBD1
j_call: TRBJ1-1
v_call: TRBV12-3/TRBV12-4
cdr3_nt: TGTGCCAGCAGTGCGGAGGGGGCCGCAACTTTCTTT
cdr3_aa: CASSAEGAATFF

clone_size: few
d_call: .
j_call: TRBJ2-2
v_call: TRBV11-2
cdr3_nt: TGTGCCAGCAGCTTAGAAGGGCAGGGACCCTACACCGGGGAGCTGTTTTTT
cdr3_aa: CASSLEGQGPYTGELFF

clone_size: few
d_call: .
j_call: TRBJ1-1
v_call: TRBV27
cdr3_nt: TGTGCCAGCAGTTTCCCGGGGGTTAACGCTTTCTTT
cdr3_aa: CASSFPGVNAFF

clone_size: few
d_call: TRBD1
j_call: TRBJ1-3
v_call: TRBV9
cdr3_nt: TGTGCCAGCAGCGCGACAGGGGACTCTGGAAACACCATATATTTT
cdr3_aa: CASSATGDSGNTIYF

clone_size: .
d_call: TRBD1
j_call: TRBJ1-5
v_call: TRBV5-1
cdr3_nt: TGCGCCAGCAGCTCGGGACAGGGGGCACATCAGCCCCAGCATTTT
cdr3_aa: CASSSGQGAHQPQHF

clone_size: few
d_call: .
j_call: TRBJ2-7
v_call: TRBV27
cdr3_nt: TGTGCCAGCAGTTTAAACGGACGGAGAAACTACGAGCAGTACTTC
cdr3_aa: CASSLNGRRNYEQYF

clone_size: few
d_call: TRBD1
j_call: TRBJ1-6
v_call: TRBV10-3
cdr3_nt: TGTGCCACCCCGGGACAGGGAAGTAATTCACCCCTCCACTTT
cdr3_aa: CATPGQGSNSPLHF

clone_size: few
d_call: .
j_call: TRBJ1-5
v_call: TRBV2
cdr3_nt: TGTGCCAGCAGCAAGGAAAGAGATCAGCCCCAGCATTTT
cdr3_aa: CASSKERDQPQHF

clone_size: few
d_call: TRBD1
j_call: TRBJ1-6
v_call: TRBV20-1
cdr3_nt: TGCAGTGCTAGAGGCGACAGGGGAAATTCACCCCTCCACTTT
cdr3_aa: CSARGDRGNSPLHF

clone_size: .
d_call: .
j_call: TRBJ1-1
v_call: TRBV5-1
cdr3_nt: TGCGCCAGCAGCTTTGCAGGGCTAAACACTGAAGCTTTCTTT
cdr3_aa: CASSFAGLNTEAFF

clone_size: .
d_call: .
j_call: TRBJ1-2
v_call: TRBV7-2
cdr3_nt: TGTGCCAGCAGCTTAGCTGGGGTGAAGGGCTACACCTTC
cdr3_aa: CASSLAGVKGYTF

clone_size: .
d_call: .
j_call: TRBJ1-5
v_call: TRBV3-1
cdr3_nt: TGTGCCAGCAGCCGGAGGGGGGGTAGCAATCAGCCCCAGCATTTT
cdr3_aa: CASSRRGGSNQPQHF

clone_size: .
d_call: .
j_call: TRBJ2-3
v_call: TRBV18
cdr3_nt: TGTGCCAGCTCACCACGAAGCAGGGTGGATACGCAGTATTTT
cdr3_aa: CASSPRSRVDTQYF

clone_size: many
d_call: TRBD2
j_call: TRBJ2-3
v_call: TRBV29-1
cdr3_nt: TGCAGCGTTGGACGGGGCGTTGGGAGCGGGGGGCCTACAGATACGCAGTATTTT
cdr3_aa: CSVGRGVGSGGPTDTQYF

clone_size: .
d_call: .
j_call: TRBJ2-7
v_call: TRBV3-1
cdr3_nt: TGTGCCAGCAGCCTAAGGTTTCTCTCCTACGAGCAGTACTTC
cdr3_aa: CASSLRFLSYEQYF

clone_size: .
d_call: TRBD1
j_call: TRBJ1-5
v_call: TRBV7-9
cdr3_nt: TGTGCCAGCAGCCCGACAGGGATTCAGCCCCAGCATTTT
cdr3_aa: CASSPTGIQPQHF

clone_size: .
d_call: .
j_call: TRBJ1-1
v_call: TRBV29-1
cdr3_nt: TGCAGCGTTGATTGGCAGACCATGAACACTGAAGCTTTCTTT
cdr3_aa: CSVDWQTMNTEAFF

clone_size: .
d_call: TRBD1
j_call: TRBJ1-1
v_call: TRBV29-1
cdr3_nt: TGCAGCGTTCTCCGGGACAGGGGTGCTAGGGCTGAAGCTTTCTTT
cdr3_aa: CSVLRDRGARAEAFF